This note documents a single TCR beta chain sequence. Its antigen is as yet unknown. Trimming removed 1 base from V and 2 bases from J, with 10 bases in between. Germline CDR1 reads SGDLS; CDR2 reads YYNGEE. The CDR3 covers 14 residues. This sample was taken from a study of blood T cells in healthy people across ages. Study as a whole: Per two T cells, template switching captured roughly one barcoded beta molecule. The study, taken as a whole, reports: There was a strong correlation between TCR beta diversity and naive T cell percentage.

Together with a sample-barcoded 5' primer, a J-beta primer mix was included in a second PCR lasting roughly 6 to 12 cycles. TCRdb passed the 5' RACE reads through MiXCR, listing each CDR3 protein once. The profile covers approximately 1,100,000 distinct CDR3 sequences, with around 45% appearing a single time and approximately 17% taken by the ten largest. The chain is built from TRBV9 and TRBJ2-7; D is perhaps TRBD1 (6 bases). The source of this sequence is a woman aged 55-75 years in good health. Sample: blood. The CDR3 region is CASSVMGATYEQYF. DNA of the CDR3: TGTGCCAGCAGCGTAATGGGGGCAACCTACGAGCAGTACTTC.